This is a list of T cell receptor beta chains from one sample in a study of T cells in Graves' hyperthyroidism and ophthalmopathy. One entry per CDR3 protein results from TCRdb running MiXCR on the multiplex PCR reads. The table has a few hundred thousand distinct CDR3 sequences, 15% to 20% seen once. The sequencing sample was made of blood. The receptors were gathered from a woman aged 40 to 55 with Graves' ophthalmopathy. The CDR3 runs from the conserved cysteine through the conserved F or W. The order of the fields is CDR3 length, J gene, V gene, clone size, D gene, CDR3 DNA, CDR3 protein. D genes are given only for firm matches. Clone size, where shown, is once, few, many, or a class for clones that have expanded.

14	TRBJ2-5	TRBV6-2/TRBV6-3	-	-	TGTGCCAGCAGTCGGGGACCGCATCAAGAGACCCAGTACTTC	CASSRGPHQETQYF
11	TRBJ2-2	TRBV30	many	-	TGTGCCTGGGGGCACGTAGGGAAGCTGTTTTTT	CAWGHVGKLFF
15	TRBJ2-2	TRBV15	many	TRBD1	TGTGCCACCAGCGTCAGGACAGGGATCACCGGGGAGCTGTTTTTT	CATSVRTGITGELFF
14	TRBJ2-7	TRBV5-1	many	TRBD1	TGCGCCAGCAGCACCACAGGGGGCGGCTACGAGCAGTACTTC	CASSTTGGGYEQYF
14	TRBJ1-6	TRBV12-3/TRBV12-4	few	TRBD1	TGTGCCAGCAGCAGGACAGGACCCAATTCACCCCTCCACTTT	CASSRTGPNSPLHF
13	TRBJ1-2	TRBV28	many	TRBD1	TGTGCCAGCAGTTTGGGGACAGTAAATGGCTACACCTTC	CASSLGTVNGYTF
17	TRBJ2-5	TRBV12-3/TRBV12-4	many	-	TGTGCCAGCAGTCCCTACACTAGCAGGACGGGACGGGAGACCCAGTACTTC	CASSPYTSRTGRETQYF
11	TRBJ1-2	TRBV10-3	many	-	TGTGCCATCAGTGAGTCGAGTGGCTACACCTTC	CAISESSGYTF
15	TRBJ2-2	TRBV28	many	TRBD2	TGTGCCGGAGGTAGCGGGAGAGGTTGGACCGGGGAGCTGTTTTTT	CAGGSGRGWTGELFF
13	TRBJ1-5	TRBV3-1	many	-	TGTGCCAGCAGCCATCGAGGGGATCAGCCCCAGCATTTT	CASSHRGDQPQHF
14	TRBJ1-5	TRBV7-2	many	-	TGTGCCAGCAGCTTAGAGGCAGGGACTCAGCCCCAGCATTTT	CASSLEAGTQPQHF
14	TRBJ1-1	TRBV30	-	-	TGTGCCTGGAACGGACAAACGGAGGGCACTGAAGCTTTCTTT	CAWNGQTEGTEAFF
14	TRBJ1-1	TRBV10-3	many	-	TGTGCCATCAGTGAGCCAACTCAGGGGCTAGGTGCTTTCTTT	CAISEPTQGLGAFF
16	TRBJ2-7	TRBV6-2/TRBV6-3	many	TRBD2	TGTGCCAGCAGTCCCGGGACTAGCGGGAGTCGGTACGAGCAGTACTTC	CASSPGTSGSRYEQYF
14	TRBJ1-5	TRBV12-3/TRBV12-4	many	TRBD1	TGTGCCAGCAGTTTAGGGACAGGGGAACAGCCCCAGCATTTT	CASSLGTGEQPQHF
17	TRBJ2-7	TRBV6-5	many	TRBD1	TGTGCCAGCAGTTCTACCGGGACAGGGGGCGCATCGGGCGAGCAGTACTTC	CASSSTGTGGASGEQYF
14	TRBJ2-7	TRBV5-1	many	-	TGCGCCAGCAGCTTGGAGCCTAGTTGGTCCGAGCAGTACTTC	CASSLEPSWSEQYF
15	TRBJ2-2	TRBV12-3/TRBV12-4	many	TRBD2	TGTGCCAGCAGGACTAGCGGGAGGGCCTATGGGGAGCTGTTTTTT	CASRTSGRAYGELFF
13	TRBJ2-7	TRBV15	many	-	TGTGCCACCAGCAGAGAGGTTCACTACGAGCAGTACTTC	CATSREVHYEQYF